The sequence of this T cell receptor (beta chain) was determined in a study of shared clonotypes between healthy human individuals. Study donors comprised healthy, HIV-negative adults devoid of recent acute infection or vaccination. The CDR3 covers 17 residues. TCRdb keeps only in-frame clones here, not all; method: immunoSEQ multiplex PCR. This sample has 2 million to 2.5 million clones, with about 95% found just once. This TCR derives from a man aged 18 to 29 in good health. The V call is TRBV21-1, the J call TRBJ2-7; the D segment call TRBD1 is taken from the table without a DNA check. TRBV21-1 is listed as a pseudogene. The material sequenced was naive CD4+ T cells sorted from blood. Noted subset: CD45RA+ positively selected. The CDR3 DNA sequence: TGTGCCAGCAGCAAATCGGACAGGGGGCCCACCACCTACGAGCAGTACTTC. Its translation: CASSKSDRGPTTYEQYF.